The 27 T cell receptor beta chains below all came from one sample that was sequenced in a study of T-cell reconstitution after alpha-beta-depleted transplantation in children. Unique molecular identifiers were built into the TCRbeta library. In TCRdb, the PCR reads were re-called with MiXCR into one record per CDR3 protein. The table lists around 200,000 distinct CDR3 sequences, approximately 7% of them singletons. Sequenced material: PBMCs from the stem cell graft donor, taken from the stem cell graft. All receptors derive from a human donor who donated a stem cell graft to a child with Wiskott-Aldrich syndrome.

This clonotype has a count of ten or more. This chain joins TRBV24-1 and TRBJ2-5; possibly TRBD2 for D (7 bases). CDR3 length: 18 amino acids. Germline V gives CDR1 KGHDR, CDR2 SFDVKD. Trimming took 3 bases from V and 0 from J, leaving 19 bases between them. CDR3: CATSDPNPEGGYQETQYF. The CDR3, as DNA: TGTGCCACCAGTGATCCCAACCCAGAGGGGGGGTACCAAGAGACCCAGTACTTC.

The table lists this clonotype with many counts. The chain carries TRBV29-1 and TRBJ1-1; the D is unclear. There are 13 residues in the CDR3. Trimming shortened V by 5 bases and J by 0 bases, and 10 bases separated the two germline ends. From germline, CDR1 is SQVTM and CDR2 ANQGSEA. CDR3 bases: TGCAGCGTTAGGCCAGATATGAACACTGAAGCTTTCTTT. Translated, it gives CSVRPDMNTEAFF.

There are many counts of this clonotype. The chain couples TRBV20-1 to TRBJ1-1; 7 positions agree with TRBD1. The CDR3 is made up of 11 amino acids. Germline CDR1 reads DFQATT; CDR2 reads SNEGSKA (reference sequence). The trim removed 8 bases at V and 1 base at J, leaving 1 base unmatched. The CDR3 sequence is CSQGGNTEAFF. CDR3 nucleotide sequence: TGCAGTCAGGGGGGGAACACTGAAGCTTTCTTT.

As for this clonotype: A much larger clone differs from this one at a single base, so this may be a read error. This CDR3 fails to terminate in the conserved phenylalanine or tryptophan, so it likely reflects a read error. The V and J genes are TRBV29-1 and TRBJ2-3; the match to TRBD1 covers 10 bases. This CDR3 comprises 13 residues. Germline CDR1 SQVTM, CDR2 ANQGSEA. V dropped 5 bases and J dropped 9; count of bases not matched to a gene: 8. The CDR3 nucleotides are TGCAGCGTTTCTCGCTCGGACAGGGGGACGCAGTATCTT. This translates into CSVSRSDRGTQYL.

This clonotype was counted many times. J is TRBJ2-5 and V is TRBV25-1, with no clear D. Germline V gene data show CDR1 as MGHDK and CDR2 as SYGVNS. The CDR3 loop spans 12 amino acids. V was trimmed by 0 bases and J by 5 bases, leaving 4 bases between them. The DNA for the CDR3 is TGTGCCAGCAGTGAATACGGGGAGACCCAGTACTTC. This gives the protein CASSEYGETQYF. The variable domain in full, completed from reference TRBV25-1 and TRBJ2-5, reads EADIYQTPRYLVIGTGKKITLECSQTMGHDKMYWYQQDPGMELHLIHYSYGVNSTEKGDLSSESTVSRIRTEHFPLTLESARPSHTSQYLCASSEYGETQYFGPGTRLLVL.

Many counts were recorded for this clonotype. The gene calls are TRBV12-5 and TRBJ2-1; the match to TRBD2 covers 12 bases. V trimming: 4 bases; J trimming: 0 bases; junction bases outside the gene matches: 1. The CDR3 has 16 amino acids. Per germline, CDR1 LGHNT and CDR2 FRNRAP. DNA for the CDR3: TGTGCTAGTGGTTCGACTAGCGGGAGCTCCTACAATGAGCAGTTCTTC. It codes for CASGSTSGSSYNEQFF. The variable domain in full, with the rest retrieved from reference TRBV12-5 and TRBJ2-1, is DARVTQTPRHKVTEMGQEVTMRCQPILGHNTVFWYRQTMMQGLELLAYFRNRAPLDDSGMPKDRFSAEMPDATLATLKIQPSEPRDSAVYFCASGSTSGSSYNEQFFGPGTRLTVL.

At least ten counts were recorded for this clonotype. The chain employs TRBV10-3 and TRBJ2-3; the D gene is possibly TRBD1 (6 bases). CDR3 length equals 15 residues. CDR1 and CDR2 from the germline V gene are ENHRY and SYGVKD. The germline V and J ends were trimmed by 5 bases and 1 base, with 13 bases remaining between them. In nucleotides, the CDR3 is TGTGCCATCAGTCCCCGACAGGACCGCACAGATACGCAGTATTTT. This codes for CAISPRQDRTDTQYF.

This clonotype has ten or more counts. The V and J genes are TRBV12-3 or TRBV12-4 and TRBJ2-7; D gene ambiguous. The CDR3 has 13 residues. Between the trimmed V and J ends, which lost 3 bases and 5 bases, there was a span of 11 bases. The CDR3 DNA is TGTGCCAGCAGTTTTACCCCCCGGGACGAGCAGTACTTC. Amino acid sequence: CASSFTPRDEQYF.

This clonotype was recorded at least ten times. The CDR3: CATSSPTGITEAFF. CDR3 bases: TGTGCCACCAGCTCTCCGACAGGGATAACTGAAGCTTTCTTT. The rearrangement uses TRBV15 and TRBJ1-1; 7 bases map to TRBD1. The V and J ends lost 5 bases and 5 bases, in that order; junction bases with no gene match: 8. The CDR3 runs to 14 residues. Germline-derived CDR1 and CDR2 are LNHNV and YYDKDF (reference sequence).

In its sample, this clonotype was seen many times. The gene calls are TRBV7-2 and TRBJ2-1; unclear D gene. Germline loops: CDR1 SGHTA, CDR2 FQGNSA. There are 14 residues in the CDR3. V dropped 1 base and J dropped 5 bases, with 9 bases sitting between them. The CDR3 DNA reads as TGTGCCAGCAGCTTAGAGTCCGGAGACAATGAGCAGTTCTTC. This gives the protein CASSLESGDNEQFF.

This clonotype has a count of ten or more. The chain employs TRBV7-8 and TRBJ2-3, with D possibly TRBD2 on 6 matching bases. V shed 5 bases and J shed 5 bases, with 17 bases lying between them. The CDR3 spans 15 residues. Germline V gene data show CDR1 as SGHVS and CDR2 as FQNEAQ. CDR3 loop: CASSLAFSGEDTQYF. In nucleotides, the CDR3 is TGTGCCAGCAGCCTTGCGTTCTCGGGGGAAGATACGCAGTATTTT.

This clonotype was detected many times. The chain joins TRBV5-4 to TRBJ2-1; TRBD1 agrees at 10 bases. With 2 bases clipped from V and 4 bases from J, the junction kept 3 bases outside the gene matches. CDR1 is SGHNT, CDR2 YYREEE, per germline (reference sequence). The CDR3 is made up of 15 amino acids. CDR3 in amino acids: CASSFPGQGYNEQFF. The CDR3 DNA reads TGTGCCAGCAGCTTCCCGGGACAGGGGTACAATGAGCAGTTCTTC.

This chain uses TRBV12-3 or TRBV12-4 with TRBJ2-7; possible D gene TRBD1, 6 bases. The CDR3 runs 15 residues. Trimming took off 11 bases at V and 0 bases at J, with 20 bases between the two ends. CDR3 residues: CASCHRQDLSYEQYF. CDR3 bases: TGTGCCTCCTGCCACAGACAGGATCTCTCCTACGAGCAGTACTTC.

This clonotype was found many times. The chain links TRBV13 to TRBJ1-1, with no clear D. This CDR3 contains 11 residues. The V end lost 5 bases, the J end lost 7 bases, and 8 bases lay between the germline ends. Germline V gene lookup returns CDR1 PRHDT and CDR2 FYEKMQ (reference sequence). This chain's CDR3 is CASSPKGEAFF. DNA for the CDR3: TGTGCCAGCAGCCCTAAGGGTGAAGCTTTCTTT.

This clonotype appeared many times. The chain combines TRBV12-3 or TRBV12-4 with TRBJ2-1, with D maybe TRBD2 (6 bases). V was pared by 7 bases and J by 5 bases, with 18 bases between. The CDR3 extends over 15 amino acids. The CDR3 protein is CASTPTGEGNNEQFF. CDR3 bases: TGTGCCAGCACTCCAACGGGGGAAGGGAACAATGAGCAGTTCTTC.

This clonotype was counted ten times or more. The V and J genes are TRBV10-3 and TRBJ2-1, with a possible D match to TRBD1 (6 bases). The CDR3 spans 13 residues. In germline, CDR1 is ENHRY, CDR2 SYGVKD. Deletions cut 5 bases from V and 5 bases from J, with 10 bases between. CDR3 protein: CAISQTGNNEQFF. The CDR3 DNA follows: TGTGCCATCAGTCAAACAGGGAACAATGAGCAGTTCTTC.

The gene calls are TRBV7-9 and TRBJ1-1, with TRBD1 matching 9 bases. The V segment lost 4 bases and the J segment 5 bases; nucleotides outside the gene matches: 11. CDR1 is SEHNR, CDR2 FQNEAQ, per germline (reference sequence). The CDR3 runs to 16 residues. CDR3 protein: CASSYQPGQGVTEAFF. The CDR3, as DNA: TGTGCCAGCAGCTACCAACCGGGACAGGGTGTGACTGAAGCTTTCTTT.

This clonotype was recorded many times. The rearrangement links TRBV6-1 to TRBJ2-5; 8 nucleotides line up with TRBD1. The length of the CDR3 is 14 residues. The germline CDR1 and CDR2 sequences are MNHNS and SASEGT. The V gene end was trimmed by 5 bases and the J gene end by 3 bases; junction bases not matched to a gene: 5. The chain's CDR3 is CASSLTGVKETQYF. The CDR3 DNA reads as TGTGCCAGCAGTCTGACAGGGGTTAAAGAGACCCAGTACTTC.

Ten or more counts support this clonotype. The V gene is TRBV7-8, the J gene TRBJ1-5; 7 bases line up with TRBD1. Unmatched junction bases numbered 5, after V lost 5 bases and J lost 1 base. Germline CDR1 and CDR2: SGHVS and FQNEAQ. The CDR3 has 15 residues. The CDR3 loop is CASSVDRASNQPQHF. In DNA form, the CDR3 reads TGTGCCAGCAGCGTAGACAGGGCCAGCAATCAGCCCCAGCATTTT.

In this sample, this clonotype turned up many times. The V call is TRBV29-1, the J call TRBJ1-6, with 7 nucleotides matching TRBD1. Germline V gene data show CDR1 as SQVTM and CDR2 as ANQGSEA. The CDR3 contains 13 residues. V lost 4 bases and J lost 4; bases outside the gene matches: 1. In DNA form, the CDR3 reads TGCAGCGTTGGGGACAGTTATAATTCACCCCTCCACTTT. Translated, it gives CSVGDSYNSPLHF.

This clonotype was found many times. The J gene is TRBJ1-1, the V gene TRBV7-2; D is ambiguous. The length of the CDR3 is 13 residues. The V gene lost 3 bases and the J gene lost 0 bases, with 5 bases spanning the gap. The germline V gene has CDR1 SGHTA and CDR2 FQGNSA. As DNA, the CDR3 is TGTGCCAGCAGCTTCCCATTGAACACTGAAGCTTTCTTT. As protein: CASSFPLNTEAFF. Filled out from reference TRBV7-2 and TRBJ1-1, the complete variable domain reads GAGVSQSPSNKVTEKGKDVELRCDPISGHTALYWYRQSLGQGLEFLIYFQGNSAPDKSGLPSDRFSAERTGGSVSTLTIQRTQQEDSAVYLCASSFPLNTEAFFGQGTRLTVV.

This clonotype came up many times. The chain carries TRBV12-3 or TRBV12-4 and TRBJ1-1, with D uncertain. The CDR3 is 12 residues long. V dropped 1 base and J dropped 11 bases, with 11 bases sitting between them. This CDR3 reads CASSLEGFEAFF. CDR3 bases: TGTGCCAGCAGTTTAGAGGGATTTGAGGCTTTCTTT.

This clonotype was counted a few times. The rearrangement joins TRBV4-2 to TRBJ2-2; D could derive from TRBD1 or TRBD2 (5 bases each). The germline V gene encodes CDR1 LGHNA and CDR2 YNFKEQ. The CDR3 sequence is 18 residues long. Trimming left V 4 bases short and J 2 bases short, with 20 bases between. Written as DNA, the CDR3 is TGTGCCAGCAGCCGGACTCAGGGTCGGGTTGGCAACACCGGGGAGCTGTTTTTT. It yields the protein CASSRTQGRVGNTGELFF.

Many counts were recorded for this clonotype. The chain employs TRBV18 and TRBJ2-5, with D possibly being TRBD2 (6 bases). Trimming pared 3 bases from V and 2 bases from J, leaving 10 bases between. Looked up from germline, CDR1 is KGHSH and CDR2 is LQKENI. CDR3 length: 14 residues. CDR3 sequence reads: CASSPIAEQETQYF. CDR3 coding DNA: TGTGCCAGCTCACCCATAGCGGAACAAGAGACCCAGTACTTC.

This clonotype was seen ten or more times. The chain joins TRBV12-3 or TRBV12-4 to TRBJ1-2, with D perhaps TRBD1 (6 bases). V shed 5 bases and J shed 7 bases, with 14 bases lying between them. CDR3 length: 13 residues. The DNA of the CDR3 is TGTGCCAGCAGTCCTCAGGGGTTCGGTGGCTACACCTTC. The encoded protein is CASSPQGFGGYTF.

This clonotype occurred many times. The rearrangement joins TRBV9 to TRBJ1-2; D not certain. CDR1 is SGDLS, CDR2 YYNGEE, per germline. This CDR3 spans 15 amino acids. Trimming cost V 1 base and J 1 base, with 11 bases left between them. In DNA, the CDR3 is TGTGCCAGCAGCGTAAGGCCAGCTCTTAACTATGGCTACACCTTC. Translation: CASSVRPALNYGYTF.

This clonotype was counted many times. The chain links TRBV6-5 to TRBJ1-6, with D tentatively TRBD1 (5 bases). The CDR3 is 16 residues long. Looked up from germline, CDR1 is MNHEY and CDR2 is SVGAGI. V was cut by 3 bases and J by 2 bases, with 11 bases left in between. CDR3 sequence reads: CASSYLPTAYNSPLHF. DNA for the CDR3: TGTGCCAGCAGTTATTTACCGACAGCCTATAATTCACCCCTCCACTTT.